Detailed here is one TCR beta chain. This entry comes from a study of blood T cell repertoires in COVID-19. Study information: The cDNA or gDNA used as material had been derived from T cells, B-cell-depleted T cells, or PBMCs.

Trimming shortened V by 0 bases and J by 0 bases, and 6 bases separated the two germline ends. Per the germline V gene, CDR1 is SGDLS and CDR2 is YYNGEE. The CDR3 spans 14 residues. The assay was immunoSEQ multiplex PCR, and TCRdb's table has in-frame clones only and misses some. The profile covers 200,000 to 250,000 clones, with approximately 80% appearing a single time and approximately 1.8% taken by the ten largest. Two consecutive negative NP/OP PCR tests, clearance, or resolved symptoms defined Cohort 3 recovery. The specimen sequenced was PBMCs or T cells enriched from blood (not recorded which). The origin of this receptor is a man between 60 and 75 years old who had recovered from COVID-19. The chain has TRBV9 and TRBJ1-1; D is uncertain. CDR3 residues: CASSVGHMNTEAFF. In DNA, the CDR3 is TGTGCCAGCAGCGTAGGACATATGAACACTGAAGCTTTCTTT.